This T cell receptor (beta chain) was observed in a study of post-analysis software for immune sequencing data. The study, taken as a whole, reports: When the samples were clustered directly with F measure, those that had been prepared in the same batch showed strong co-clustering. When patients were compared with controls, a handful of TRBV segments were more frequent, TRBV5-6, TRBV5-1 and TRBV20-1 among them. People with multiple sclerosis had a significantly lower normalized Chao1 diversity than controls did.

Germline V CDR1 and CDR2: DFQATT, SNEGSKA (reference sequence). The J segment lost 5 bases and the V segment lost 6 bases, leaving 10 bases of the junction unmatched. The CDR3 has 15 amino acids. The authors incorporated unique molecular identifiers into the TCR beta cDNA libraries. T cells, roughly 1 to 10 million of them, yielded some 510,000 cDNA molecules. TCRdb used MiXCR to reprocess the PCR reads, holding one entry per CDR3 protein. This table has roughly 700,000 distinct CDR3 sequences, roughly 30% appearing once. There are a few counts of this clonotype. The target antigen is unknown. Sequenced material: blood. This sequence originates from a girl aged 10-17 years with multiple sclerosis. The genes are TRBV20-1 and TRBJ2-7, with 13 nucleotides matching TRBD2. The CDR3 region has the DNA TGCAGTGCCCCTGGACTAGCGGGAGTTCGGAACGAGCAGTACTTC. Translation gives CSAPGLAGVRNEQYF.